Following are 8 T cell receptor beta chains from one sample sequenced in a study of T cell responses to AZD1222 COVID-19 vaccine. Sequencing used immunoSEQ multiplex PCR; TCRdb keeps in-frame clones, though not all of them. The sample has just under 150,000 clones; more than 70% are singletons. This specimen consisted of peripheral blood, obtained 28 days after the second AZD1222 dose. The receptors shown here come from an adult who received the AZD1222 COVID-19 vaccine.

Here the CDR3 DNA reads TGTGCCAGCAGTTTCGGACAGGCGTCTGAAGCTTTCTTT. Its translation is CASSFGQASEAFF. The J gene is TRBJ1-1, the V gene TRBV6-5, with 7 bases that match TRBD1. Germline-derived CDR1 and CDR2 are MNHEY and SVGAGI. V was clipped by 4 bases and J by 6 bases; unmatched bases: 5. CDR3 size: 13 residues.

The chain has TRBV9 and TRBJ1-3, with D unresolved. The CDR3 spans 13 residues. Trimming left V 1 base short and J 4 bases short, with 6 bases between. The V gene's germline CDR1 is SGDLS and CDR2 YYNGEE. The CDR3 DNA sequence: TGTGCCAGCAGCGTAATGTACGGAAACACCATATATTTT. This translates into CASSVMYGNTIYF. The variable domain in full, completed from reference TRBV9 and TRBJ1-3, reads DSGVTQTPKHLITATGQRVTLRCSPRSGDLSVYWYQQSLDQGLQFLIQYYNGEERAKGNILERFSAQQFPDLHSELNLSSLELGDSALYFCASSVMYGNTIYFGEGSWLTVV.

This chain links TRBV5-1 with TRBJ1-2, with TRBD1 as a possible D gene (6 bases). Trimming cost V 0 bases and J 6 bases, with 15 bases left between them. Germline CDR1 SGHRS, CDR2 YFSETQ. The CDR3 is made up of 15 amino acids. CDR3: CASSLEAGGENGYTF. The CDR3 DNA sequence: TGCGCCAGCAGCTTGGAAGCCGGGGGCGAGAATGGCTACACCTTC.

CDR3 sequence (DNA): TGTGCCAGCAGCTTAGTGGTGTACAATGAGCAGTTCTTC. Encoded protein: CASSLVVYNEQFF. The chain employs TRBV11-2 and TRBJ2-1, with D unresolved. Looked up from germline, CDR1 is SGHAT and CDR2 is FQNNGV. This CDR3 has 13 amino acids. Deletions cut 1 base from V and 4 bases from J, with 5 bases between.

CDR3 in amino acids: CASTDLTGTEAFF. The CDR3 coding sequence is TGTGCCAGCACCGACCTCACAGGCACTGAAGCTTTCTTT. The J gene is TRBJ1-1, the V gene TRBV12-3 or TRBV12-4; TRBD1 might be the D (5 bases). The CDR3 totals 13 residues. The V end lost 7 bases, the J end lost 4 bases, and 13 bases lay between the germline ends.

This CDR3 is CAWREGPDTEAFF. As DNA, the CDR3 is TGTGCCTGGAGAGAGGGGCCGGACACTGAAGCTTTCTTT. The V call is TRBV30, the J call TRBJ1-1; D might be TRBD1 (5 bases). Germline lookup yields CDR1 GTSNPN and CDR2 SVGIG (reference sequence). The CDR3 has 13 residues. V shed 3 bases and J shed 3 bases, with 11 bases lying between them. The entire variable domain, with the rest obtained from reference TRBV30 and TRBJ1-1, is as follows: SQTIHQWPATLVQPVGSPLSLECTVEGTSNPNLYWYRQAAGRGLQLLFYSVGIGQISSEVPQNLSASRPQDRQFILSSKKLLLSDSGFYLCAWREGPDTEAFFGQGTRLTVV.

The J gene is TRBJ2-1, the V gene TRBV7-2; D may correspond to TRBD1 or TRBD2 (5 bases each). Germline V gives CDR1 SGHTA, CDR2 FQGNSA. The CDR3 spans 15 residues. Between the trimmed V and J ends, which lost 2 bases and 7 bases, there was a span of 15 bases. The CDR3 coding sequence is TGTGCCAGCAGCTTAAATTCCGGGACGGGTAATGAGCAGTTCTTC. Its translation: CASSLNSGTGNEQFF. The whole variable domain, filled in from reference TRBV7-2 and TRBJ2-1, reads GAGVSQSPSNKVTEKGKDVELRCDPISGHTALYWYRQSLGQGLEFLIYFQGNSAPDKSGLPSDRFSAERTGGSVSTLTIQRTQQEDSAVYLCASSLNSGTGNEQFFGPGTRLTVL.

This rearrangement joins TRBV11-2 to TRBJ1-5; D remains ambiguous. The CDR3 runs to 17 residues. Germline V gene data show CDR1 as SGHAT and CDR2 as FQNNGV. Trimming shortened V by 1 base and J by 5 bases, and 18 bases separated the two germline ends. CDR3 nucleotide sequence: TGTGCCAGCAGCTTAGCCCCCGCGGGGAAAAAGGATCAGCCCCAGCATTTT. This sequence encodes CASSLAPAGKKDQPQHF.